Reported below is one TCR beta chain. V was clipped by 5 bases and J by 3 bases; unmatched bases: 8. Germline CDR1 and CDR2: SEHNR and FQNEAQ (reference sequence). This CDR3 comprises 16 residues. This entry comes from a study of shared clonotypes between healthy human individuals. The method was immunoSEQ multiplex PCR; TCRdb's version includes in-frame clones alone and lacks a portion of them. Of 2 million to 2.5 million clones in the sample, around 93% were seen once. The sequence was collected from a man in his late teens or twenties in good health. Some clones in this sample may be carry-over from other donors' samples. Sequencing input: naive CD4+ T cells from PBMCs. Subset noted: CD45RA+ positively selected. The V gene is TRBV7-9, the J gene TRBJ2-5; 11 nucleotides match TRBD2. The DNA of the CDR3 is TGTGCCAGCAGCCCTGGGACTAGCGGAACCGAAGAGACCCAGTACTTC. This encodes CASSPGTSGTEETQYF.